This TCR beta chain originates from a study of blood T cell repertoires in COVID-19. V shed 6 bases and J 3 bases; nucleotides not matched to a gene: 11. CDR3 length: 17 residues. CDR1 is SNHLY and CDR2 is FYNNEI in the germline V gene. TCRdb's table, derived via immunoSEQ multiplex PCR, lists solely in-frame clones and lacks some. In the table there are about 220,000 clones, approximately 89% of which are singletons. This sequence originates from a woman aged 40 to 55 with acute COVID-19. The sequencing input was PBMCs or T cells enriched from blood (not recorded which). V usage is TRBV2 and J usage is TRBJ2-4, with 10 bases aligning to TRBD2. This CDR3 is CASSSSSGRGGKNIQYF. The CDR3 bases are TGTGCCAGCAGCTCCTCTAGCGGGAGAGGGGGCAAAAACATTCAGTACTTC.